These 20 T cell receptor beta chains were all obtained from the same sample, sequenced in a study of T cell repertoires in ileal Crohn's disease. The assay was immunoSEQ multiplex PCR, and TCRdb's table has in-frame clones only and misses some. The profile shows approximately 5,100 clones, approximately 85% of them singletons. The sample comprised ileal tissue. Receptor source: an adult with Crohn's disease.

The gene calls are TRBV5-5 and TRBJ2-5, with D perhaps TRBD2 (5 bases). CDR3 length: 15 amino acids. Trimming removed 1 base at V and 2 bases at J, with 12 bases between. Germline CDR1 reads SGHKS; CDR2 reads YYEKEE (reference sequence). The CDR3 is CASSLMGGFQETQYF. The CDR3 coding sequence is TGTGCCAGCAGCTTGATGGGCGGGTTTCAAGAGACCCAGTACTTC.

V usage is TRBV6-1 and J usage is TRBJ1-4; 11 nucleotides agree with TRBD1. Trimming took 6 bases from V and 8 from J; bases not matched to a gene: 8. The V gene's germline CDR1 is MNHNS and CDR2 SASEGT. CDR3 size: 15 residues. CDR3 nucleotides: TGTGCCAGCAGATTATACGGGACAGGGGGAGAAAAACTGTTTTTT. Translating gives CASRLYGTGGEKLFF.

This clone was counted only a few times. The sample holds other DNA sequences that translate to the same CDR3. The chain joins TRBV10-3 to TRBJ2-7; 9 positions agree with TRBD1. Trimming at V came to 4 bases and at J to 0 bases, leaving 1 base not matched to a gene. This CDR3 contains 14 residues. Germline V gene data show CDR1 as ENHRY and CDR2 as SYGVKD. CDR3 DNA sequence: TGTGCCATCAGTGTGGACAGGGGCTCCTACGAGCAGTACTTC. This gives the protein CAISVDRGSYEQYF.

J is TRBJ1-1 and V is TRBV2; TRBD1 aligns across 8 bases. Germline trimming cut 5 bases from V and 1 base from J; bases unmatched to any gene: 6. CDR1 and CDR2 (germline): SNHLY, FYNNEI. The CDR3 is 15 residues long. The CDR3 DNA reads as TGTGCCAGCAGTCGACAGGGGATCAAGAACACTGAAGCTTTCTTT. This translates into CASSRQGIKNTEAFF.

The J gene is TRBJ1-3, the V gene TRBV5-8; D is ambiguous. The V and J ends lost 0 bases and 0 bases respectively, with 7 bases between them. The CDR3 runs to 15 residues. The V gene's germline CDR1 is SGHTS and CDR2 YDEGEE. CDR3 amino acids: CASSLVSGSGNTIYF. The CDR3 DNA reads as TGTGCCAGCAGCTTGGTATCGGGCTCTGGAAACACCATATATTTT. The entire variable domain, with the rest obtained from reference TRBV5-8 and TRBJ1-3, is as follows: EAGVTQSPTHLIKTRGQQATLRCSPISGHTSVYWYQQALGLGLQFLLWYDEGEERNRGNFPPRFSGRQFPNYSSELNVNALELEDSALYLCASSLVSGSGNTIYFGEGSWLTVV.

The V gene is TRBV27, the J gene TRBJ2-2; D gene uncertain. There are 13 residues in the CDR3. From germline, CDR1 is MNHEY and CDR2 SMNVEV (reference sequence). V was cut by 2 bases and J by 7 bases, with 8 bases left in between. The CDR3 nucleotides are TGTGCCAGCAGTTTACGTGAGAGCGGGGAGCTGTTTTTT. This codes for CASSLRESGELFF.

The chain links TRBV6-6 to TRBJ2-5, with D perhaps TRBD2 (8 bases). The CDR3 totals 16 residues. With 1 base removed from V and 5 bases from J, the gap between germline ends came to 17 bases. The V gene's germline CDR1 is MNHNY and CDR2 SVGAGI (reference sequence). CDR3 sequence: CASSYLRQGGGETQYF. The CDR3 DNA sequence: TGTGCCAGCAGTTACTTGAGACAGGGCGGGGGGGAGACCCAGTACTTC.

In DNA form, the CDR3 reads TGTGCCAGCAGCTCTGGACAGGGGTGGGAGACCCAGTACTTC. Its protein is CASSSGQGWETQYF. The chain links TRBV7-2 to TRBJ2-5; 9 nucleotides align to TRBD1. The CDR3 has 14 residues. Per germline, CDR1 SGHTA and CDR2 FQGNSA. V shed 4 bases, J shed 5 bases, and the junction held 5 bases outside the gene matches. Together with reference TRBV7-2 and TRBJ2-5, the CDR3 gives the full variable domain: GAGVSQSPSNKVTEKGKDVELRCDPISGHTALYWYRQSLGQGLEFLIYFQGNSAPDKSGLPSDRFSAERTGGSVSTLTIQRTQQEDSAVYLCASSSGQGWETQYFGPGTRLLVL.

The chain uses TRBV2 and TRBJ1-6, with 11 bases identical to TRBD1. Germline trimming cut 4 bases from V and 10 bases from J; bases unmatched to any gene: 6. Germline V CDR1 and CDR2: SNHLY, FYNNEI. This CDR3 region has 15 residues. The CDR3 coding sequence is TGTGCCAGCAGTGGCAGGACAGGGGGCAACTCACCCCTCCACTTT. This translates into CASSGRTGGNSPLHF.

The rearrangement joins TRBV28 to TRBJ2-5; 10 bases agree with TRBD1. Germline CDR1 MDHEN, CDR2 SYDVKM. This CDR3 is built from 15 residues. With 5 bases clipped from V and 5 bases from J, the junction kept 8 bases outside the gene matches. CDR3 protein: CASSPAGTGDETQYF. The CDR3 DNA sequence: TGTGCCAGCAGTCCAGCCGGGACAGGGGATGAGACCCAGTACTTC.

The rearrangement uses TRBV19 and TRBJ1-5; tentatively, D is TRBD1 (6 bases). Germline V CDR1 and CDR2: LNHDA, SQIVND (reference sequence). V dropped 4 bases and J dropped 4 bases, with 23 bases sitting between them. The CDR3 has 18 amino acids. The CDR3 here is CASSSRGFRQAPNQPQHF. The DNA of the CDR3 is TGTGCCAGTAGTAGTAGGGGTTTTAGACAGGCACCAAATCAGCCCCAGCATTTT.

The chain combines TRBV10-1 with TRBJ2-7, with D perhaps matching TRBD1 (6 bases). CDR1 and CDR2 from the germline V gene are WNHNN and SYGVQD (reference sequence). The CDR3 covers 12 residues. Trimming took 5 bases from V and 6 from J, leaving 11 bases between them. The CDR3 coding sequence is TGCGCCAGCAGTAGGGACAACTCCGAGCAGTACTTC. Translating it yields CASSRDNSEQYF.

V usage is TRBV7-9 and J usage is TRBJ2-4; 12 positions match TRBD1. Germline V CDR1 and CDR2: SEHNR, FQNEAQ (reference sequence). The junction had 12 bases not matched to a gene; V was cut back by 5 bases and J by 4 bases. The CDR3 runs to 18 residues. The CDR3 bases are TGTGCCAGCAGCGCCTCGTGGGACAGGGGGCACCAAAAAAACATTCAGTACTTC. This sequence encodes CASSASWDRGHQKNIQYF.

This rearrangement joins TRBV4-2 to TRBJ2-1, with D unclear. The CDR3 is 17 residues long. Germline CDR1 is LGHNA and CDR2 is YNFKEQ. V lost 0 bases to trimming and J lost 0 bases, with 12 bases between them. CDR3 loop: CASSQEWVEVSYNEQFF. CDR3 bases: TGTGCCAGCAGCCAAGAGTGGGTAGAGGTCTCCTACAATGAGCAGTTCTTC.

The chain carries TRBV2 and TRBJ1-1, with 7 bases lining up with TRBD1. The CDR3 is made up of 14 amino acids. Germline trimming cut 6 bases from V and 4 bases from J; bases unmatched to any gene: 8. Germline V gene lookup returns CDR1 SNHLY and CDR2 FYNNEI. CDR3 region: CASSLQGRLTEAFF. The CDR3 coding sequence is TGTGCCAGCAGCCTACAGGGGAGGCTCACTGAAGCTTTCTTT.

The rearrangement links TRBV29-1 to TRBJ2-6, with 7 bases fitting TRBD1. This CDR3 is built from 14 residues. Germline V gene data show CDR1 as SQVTM and CDR2 as ANQGSEA. J lost 2 bases, V lost 5 bases, and 3 bases had no gene match. The CDR3 DNA sequence: TGCAGCGTTAAGACAGGGACTGGGGCCAACGTCCTGACTTTC. Translated: CSVKTGTGANVLTF. Full variable domain (missing parts from reference TRBV29-1 and TRBJ2-6): SAVISQKPSRDICQRGTSLTIQCQVDSQVTMMFWYRQQPGQSLTLIATANQGSEATYESGFVIDKFPISRPNLTFSTLTVSNMSPEDSSIYLCSVKTGTGANVLTFGAGSRLTVL.

The chain couples TRBV5-5 to TRBJ2-5; 7 bases are a match to TRBD2. CDR3 length equals 15 residues. The V segment lost 2 bases and the J segment 4 bases; nucleotides outside the gene matches: 8. Germline CDR1 and CDR2: SGHKS and YYEKEE (reference sequence). CDR3 sequence: CASSFGGLPRETQYF. For the CDR3, the DNA is TGTGCCAGCAGCTTTGGGGGACTACCTCGAGAGACCCAGTACTTC.

The CDR3 sequence: CASSLGTGGKEKLFF. CDR3 bases: TGCGCCAGCAGCTTGGGGACAGGGGGCAAAGAAAAACTGTTTTTT. This chain joins TRBV5-1 and TRBJ1-4, with 11 bases matching TRBD1. The CDR3 runs 15 residues. CDR1 and CDR2 (germline): SGHRS, YFSETQ. The ends lost 0 bases at V and 8 bases at J; junction bases unmatched: 3.

The genes are TRBV6-1 and TRBJ1-5; possibly TRBD1 for D (5 bases). Germline-derived CDR1 and CDR2 are MNHNS and SASEGT. This CDR3 comprises 13 residues. Trimming took 4 bases from V and 1 from J, leaving 5 bases between them. CDR3 loop: CASSGQSNQPQHF. The CDR3 nucleotides are TGTGCCAGCAGTGGACAGAGCAATCAGCCCCAGCATTTT.

The rearrangement joins TRBV7-2 to TRBJ2-6; TRBD2 matches at 9 bases. The ends lost 7 bases at V and 2 bases at J; junction bases unmatched: 12. The CDR3 is made up of 18 amino acids. CDR1 and CDR2 from the germline V gene are SGHTA and FQGNSA. CDR3 nucleotide sequence: TGTGCCAGCACCCTGTCGGTAGCGGGGGCCACTGGGGCCAACGTCCTGACTTTC. It is translated as CASTLSVAGATGANVLTF.